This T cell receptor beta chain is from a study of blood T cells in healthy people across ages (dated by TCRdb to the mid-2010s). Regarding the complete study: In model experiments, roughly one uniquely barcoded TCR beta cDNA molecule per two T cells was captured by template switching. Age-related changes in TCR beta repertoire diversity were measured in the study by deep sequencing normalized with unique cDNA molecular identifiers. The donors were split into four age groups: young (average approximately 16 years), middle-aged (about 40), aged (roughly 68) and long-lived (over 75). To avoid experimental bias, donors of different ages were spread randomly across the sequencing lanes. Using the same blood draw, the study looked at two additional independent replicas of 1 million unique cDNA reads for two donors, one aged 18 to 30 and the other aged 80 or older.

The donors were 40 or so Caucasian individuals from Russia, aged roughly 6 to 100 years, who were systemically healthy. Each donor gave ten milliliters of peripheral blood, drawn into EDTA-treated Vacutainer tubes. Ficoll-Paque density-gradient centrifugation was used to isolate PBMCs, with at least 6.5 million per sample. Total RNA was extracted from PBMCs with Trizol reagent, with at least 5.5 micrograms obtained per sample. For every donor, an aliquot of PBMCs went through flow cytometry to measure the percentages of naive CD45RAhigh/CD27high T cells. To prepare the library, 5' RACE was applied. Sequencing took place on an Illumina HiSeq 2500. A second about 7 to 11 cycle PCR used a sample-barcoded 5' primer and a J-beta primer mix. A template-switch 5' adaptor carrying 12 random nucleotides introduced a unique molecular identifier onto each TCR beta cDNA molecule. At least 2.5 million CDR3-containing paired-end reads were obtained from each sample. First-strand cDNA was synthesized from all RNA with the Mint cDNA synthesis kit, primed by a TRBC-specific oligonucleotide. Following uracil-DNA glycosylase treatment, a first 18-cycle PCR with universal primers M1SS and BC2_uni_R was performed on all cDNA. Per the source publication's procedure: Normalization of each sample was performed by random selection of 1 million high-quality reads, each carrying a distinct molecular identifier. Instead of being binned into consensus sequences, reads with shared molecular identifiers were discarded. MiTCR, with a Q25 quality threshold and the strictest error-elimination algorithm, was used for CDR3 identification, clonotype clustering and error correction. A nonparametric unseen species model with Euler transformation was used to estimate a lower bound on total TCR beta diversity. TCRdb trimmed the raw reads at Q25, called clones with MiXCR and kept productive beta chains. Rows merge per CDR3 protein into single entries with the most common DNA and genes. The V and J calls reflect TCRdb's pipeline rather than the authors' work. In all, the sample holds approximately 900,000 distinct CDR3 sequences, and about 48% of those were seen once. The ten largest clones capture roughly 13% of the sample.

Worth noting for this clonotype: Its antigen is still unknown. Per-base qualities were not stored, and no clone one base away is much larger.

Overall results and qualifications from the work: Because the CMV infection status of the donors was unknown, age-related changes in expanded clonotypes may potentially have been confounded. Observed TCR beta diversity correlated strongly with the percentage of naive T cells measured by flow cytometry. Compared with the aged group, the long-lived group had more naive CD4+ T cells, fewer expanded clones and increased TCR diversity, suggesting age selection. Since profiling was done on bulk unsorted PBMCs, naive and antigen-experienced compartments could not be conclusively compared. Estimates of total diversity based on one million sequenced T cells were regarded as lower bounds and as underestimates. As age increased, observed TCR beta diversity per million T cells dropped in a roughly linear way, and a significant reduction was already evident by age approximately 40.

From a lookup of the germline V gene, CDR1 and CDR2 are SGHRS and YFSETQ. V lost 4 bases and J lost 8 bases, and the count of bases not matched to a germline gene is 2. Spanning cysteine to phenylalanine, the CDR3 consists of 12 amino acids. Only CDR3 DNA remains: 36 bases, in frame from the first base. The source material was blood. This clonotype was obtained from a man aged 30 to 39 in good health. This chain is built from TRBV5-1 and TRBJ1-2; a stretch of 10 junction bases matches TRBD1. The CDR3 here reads CASSETGGGYTF. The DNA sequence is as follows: TGCGCCAGCAGCGAGACAGGGGGCGGCTACACCTTC. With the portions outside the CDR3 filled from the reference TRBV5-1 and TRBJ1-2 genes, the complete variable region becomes KAGVTQTPRYLIKTRGQQVTLSCSPISGHRSVSWYQQTPGQGLQFLFEYFSETQRNKGNFPGRFSGRQFSNSRSEMNVSTLELGDSALYLCASSETGGGYTFGSGTRLTVV.